The text below deals with one TCR beta chain. The target antigen is unknown. The record originates from a study of cytomegalovirus exposure and HLA in healthy donors. Looking at the study overall: The roughly 130 validation repertoires used the same platform as the approximately 700 first-cohort repertoires (as reported by a later analysis). Study conclusions and caveats: High sensitivity and specificity were reportedly achieved when the classifier diagnosed cytomegalovirus status. The study listed approximately 160 cytomegalovirus-associated TCR beta chains.

Separation from the roughly 700-subject first cohort characterized the approximately 120-subject validation cohort, to which the donors belonged. Data came from immunoSEQ multiplex PCR; TCRdb stores just in-frame clones and leaves some out. This sample has 100,000 to 150,000 clones, with roughly 93% found just once. Trimming took 6 bases from V and 3 from J; bases not matched to a gene: 8. CDR1 and CDR2 from the germline V gene are MNHEY and SMNVEV (reference sequence). The CDR3 spans 14 residues. The J gene is TRBJ2-7, the V gene TRBV27; 7 bases line up with TRBD1. The sequence derives from a woman between 18 and 29 years old in good health and CMV-seronegative. The source material was PBMCs. Here the CDR3 DNA reads TGTGCCAGCAGAGAAACAGGGGAAATCTACGAGCAGTACTTC. Translation gives CASRETGEIYEQYF.